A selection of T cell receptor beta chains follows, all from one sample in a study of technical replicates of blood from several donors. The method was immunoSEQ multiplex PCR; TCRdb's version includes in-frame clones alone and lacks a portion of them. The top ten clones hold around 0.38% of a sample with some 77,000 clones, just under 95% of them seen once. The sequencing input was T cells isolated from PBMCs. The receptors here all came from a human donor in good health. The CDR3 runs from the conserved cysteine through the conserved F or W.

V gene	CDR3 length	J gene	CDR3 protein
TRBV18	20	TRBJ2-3	CASSPPIKGLLLYALNTQYF
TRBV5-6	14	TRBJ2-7	CASSPGQGVNEQYF
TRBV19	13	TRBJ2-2	CASSVPSPGELFF
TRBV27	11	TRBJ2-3	CASSREDTQYF
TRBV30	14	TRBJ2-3	CAWNRQYITDTQYF
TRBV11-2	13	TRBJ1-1	CASSPDRVPEAFF
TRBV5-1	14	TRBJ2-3	CASSFGEWGDTQYF
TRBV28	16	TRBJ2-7	CASRDLGTVKGYEQYF
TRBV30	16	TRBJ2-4	CAWSGGVLLAKNIQYF
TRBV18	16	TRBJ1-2	CASSPTSGPFNYGYTF
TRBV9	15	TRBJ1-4	CASSVRGGRNEKLFF
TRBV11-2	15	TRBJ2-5	CASSFSTGASETQYF
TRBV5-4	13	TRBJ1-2	CASNHEGNYGYTF
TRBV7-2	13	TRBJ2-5	CASSLTGLETQYF
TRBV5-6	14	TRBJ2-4	CASSLLTQANIQYF
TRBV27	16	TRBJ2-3	CASSWDSSSPTDTQYF
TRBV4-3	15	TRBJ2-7	CASSQGSGLAYEQYF
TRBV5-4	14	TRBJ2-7	CASSTNRGSYEQYF
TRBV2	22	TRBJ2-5	CASSDDGVGWREGGGSGETQYF
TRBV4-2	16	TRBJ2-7	CASSQTPYEDSYEQYF
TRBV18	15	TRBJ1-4	CASSPPDRINEKLFF
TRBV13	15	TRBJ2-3	CASSGSGGTTDTQYF
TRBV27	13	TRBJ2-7	CASSGGTSYEQYF
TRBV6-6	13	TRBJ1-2	CASSPGQGASYTF
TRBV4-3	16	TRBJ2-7	CASSQELTSGSYEQYF
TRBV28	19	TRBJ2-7	CASSLSRGLAGEGPYEQYF
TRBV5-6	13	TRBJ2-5	CASSLAGLETQYF
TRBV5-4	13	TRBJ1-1	CASCRELNTEAFF
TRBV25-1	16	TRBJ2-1	CASSPWTGYSYNEQFF
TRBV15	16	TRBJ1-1	CATSRDEGHQNTEAFF
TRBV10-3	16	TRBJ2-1	CAISEPRVGPEDEQFF
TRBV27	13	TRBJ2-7	CASSWGGRYEQYF
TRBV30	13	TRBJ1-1	CARGLLMNTEAFF
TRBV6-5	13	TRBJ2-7	CASSYSRVYEQYF
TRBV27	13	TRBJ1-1	CASTRTGYTEAFF
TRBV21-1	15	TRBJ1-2	CASTRGTGTNYGYTF
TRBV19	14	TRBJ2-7	CASSIRDKHYEQYF
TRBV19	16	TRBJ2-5	CASSIGLAGAQETQYF
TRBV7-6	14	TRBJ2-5	CASSAGLARETQYF
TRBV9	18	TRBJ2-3	CASSASKASGGYTDTQYF
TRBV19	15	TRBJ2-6	CASSDGGSGANVLTF
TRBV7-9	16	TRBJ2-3	CASSDWAGLSRDTQYF
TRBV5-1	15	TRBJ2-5	CASSFSGRPQETQYF
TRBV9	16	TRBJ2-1	CASSVKGQGAGNEQFF
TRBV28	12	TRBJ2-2	CASSNRDKELFF
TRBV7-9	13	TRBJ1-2	CASSLGSWAGYTF
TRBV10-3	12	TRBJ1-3	CAIQGSGNTIYF
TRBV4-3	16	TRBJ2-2	CASSQDMAVGGRELFF
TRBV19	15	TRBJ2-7	CASSTTGVGPYEQYF
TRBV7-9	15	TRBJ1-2	CASSLAVGQNYGYTF
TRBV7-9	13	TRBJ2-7	CASSSGYDYEQYF
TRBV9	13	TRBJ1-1	CASSVLGGSEAFF